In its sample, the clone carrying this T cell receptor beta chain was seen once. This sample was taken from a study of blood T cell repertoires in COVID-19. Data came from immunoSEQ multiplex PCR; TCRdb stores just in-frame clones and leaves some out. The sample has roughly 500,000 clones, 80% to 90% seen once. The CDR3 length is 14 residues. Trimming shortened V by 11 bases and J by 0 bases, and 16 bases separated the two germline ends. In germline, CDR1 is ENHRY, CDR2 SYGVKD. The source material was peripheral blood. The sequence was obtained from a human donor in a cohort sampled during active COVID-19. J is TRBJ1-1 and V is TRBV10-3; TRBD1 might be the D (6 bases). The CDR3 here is CASRDTGLNTEAFF. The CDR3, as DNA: TGTGCCTCACGGGACACCGGTTTGAACACTGAAGCTTTCTTT.